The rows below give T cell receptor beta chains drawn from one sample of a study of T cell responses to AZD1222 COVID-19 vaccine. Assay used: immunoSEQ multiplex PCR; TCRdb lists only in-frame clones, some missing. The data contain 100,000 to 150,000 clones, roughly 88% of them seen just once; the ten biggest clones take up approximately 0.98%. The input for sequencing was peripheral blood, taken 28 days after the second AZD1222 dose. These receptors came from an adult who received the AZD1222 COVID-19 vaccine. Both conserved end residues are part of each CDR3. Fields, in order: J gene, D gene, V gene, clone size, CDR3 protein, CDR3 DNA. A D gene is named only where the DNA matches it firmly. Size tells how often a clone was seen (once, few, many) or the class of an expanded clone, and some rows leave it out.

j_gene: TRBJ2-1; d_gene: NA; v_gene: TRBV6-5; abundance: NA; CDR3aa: CASIQGWGSYNEQFF; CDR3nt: TGTGCCAGCATCCAGGGTTGGGGCTCCTACAATGAGCAGTTCTTC
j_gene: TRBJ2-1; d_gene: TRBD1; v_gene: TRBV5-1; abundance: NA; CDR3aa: CASRQQKTGGNEQFF; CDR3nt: TGCGCCAGCAGGCAGCAAAAGACAGGGGGGAATGAGCAGTTCTTC
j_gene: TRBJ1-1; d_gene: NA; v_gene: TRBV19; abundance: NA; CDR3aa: CAVGMNTEAFF; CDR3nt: TGTGCCGTCGGTATGAACACTGAAGCTTTCTTT
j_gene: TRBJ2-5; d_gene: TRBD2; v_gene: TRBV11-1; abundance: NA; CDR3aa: CASSLGTSLVETQYF; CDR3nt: TGTGCCAGCAGCCTAGGGACTAGCCTGGTGGAGACCCAGTACTTC
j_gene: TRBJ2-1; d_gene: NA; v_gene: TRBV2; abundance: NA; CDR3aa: CASTRGAGSYNEQFF; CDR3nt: TGTGCCAGCACCCGGGGAGCGGGTTCCTACAATGAGCAGTTCTTC
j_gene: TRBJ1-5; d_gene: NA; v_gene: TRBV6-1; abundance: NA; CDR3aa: CASSELRSFTSNQPQHF; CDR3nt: TGTGCCAGCAGTGAATTGAGGAGTTTCACGAGCAATCAGCCCCAGCATTTT
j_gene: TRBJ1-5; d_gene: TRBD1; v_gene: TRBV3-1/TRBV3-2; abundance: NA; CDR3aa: CASSQASGDRVWHF; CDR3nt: TGTGCCAGCAGCCAAGCATCGGGGGACAGGGTATGGCATTTT
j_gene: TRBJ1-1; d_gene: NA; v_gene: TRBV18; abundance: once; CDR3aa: CASFKGISSTEAFF; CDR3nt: TGTGCCAGCTTCAAAGGGATCTCAAGCACTGAAGCTTTCTTT
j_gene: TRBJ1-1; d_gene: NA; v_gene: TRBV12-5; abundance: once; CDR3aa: CASGLVQGRANTEAFF; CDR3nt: TGTGCTAGTGGTTTGGTCCAGGGTAGGGCGAACACTGAAGCTTTCTTT
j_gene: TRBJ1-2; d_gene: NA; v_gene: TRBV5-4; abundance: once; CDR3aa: CASSLDRVDGYTF; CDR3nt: TGTGCCAGCAGCTTGGACAGGGTGGATGGCTACACCTTC
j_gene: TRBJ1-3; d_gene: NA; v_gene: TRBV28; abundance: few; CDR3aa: CASGGGSGNTIYF; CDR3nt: TGTGCCAGTGGTGGGGGGTCGGGAAACACCATATATTTT
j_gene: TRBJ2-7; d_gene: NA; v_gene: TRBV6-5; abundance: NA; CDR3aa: CASSPRFAYEQYF; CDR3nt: TGTGCCAGCAGCCCCAGGTTCGCCTACGAGCAGTACTTC
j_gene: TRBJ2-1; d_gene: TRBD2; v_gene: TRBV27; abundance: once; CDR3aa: CASSLRLAVPINNEQFF; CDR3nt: TGTGCCAGCAGTTTACGCCTAGCGGTTCCCATCAACAATGAGCAGTTCTTC
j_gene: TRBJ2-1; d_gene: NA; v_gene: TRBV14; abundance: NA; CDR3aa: CASSPGASEYNEQFF; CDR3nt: TGTGCCAGCAGCCCTGGGGCTAGCGAATACAATGAGCAGTTCTTC
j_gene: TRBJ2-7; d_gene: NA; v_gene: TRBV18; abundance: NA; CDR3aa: CASSPVRRWDEGSYEQYF; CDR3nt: TGTGCCAGCTCACCAGTTCGGAGGTGGGATGAGGGCTCCTACGAGCAGTACTTC
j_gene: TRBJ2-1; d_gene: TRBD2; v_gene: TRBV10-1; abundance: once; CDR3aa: CATLAGGYNEQFF; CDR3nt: TGCGCCACCTTAGCGGGAGGTTACAATGAGCAGTTCTTC
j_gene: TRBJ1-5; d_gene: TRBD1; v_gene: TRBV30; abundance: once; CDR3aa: CAWGTGLGWQPQHF; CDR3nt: TGTGCCTGGGGGACAGGGCTCGGTTGGCAGCCCCAGCATTTT
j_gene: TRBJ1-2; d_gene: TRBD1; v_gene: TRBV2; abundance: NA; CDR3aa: CASSEQGANYGYTF; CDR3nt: TGTGCCAGCAGTGAGCAGGGGGCGAACTATGGCTACACCTTC
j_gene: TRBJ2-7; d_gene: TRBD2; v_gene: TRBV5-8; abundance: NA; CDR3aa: CASYRRSSGRAYEQYF; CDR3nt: TGTGCCAGCTACAGGCGAAGTAGCGGGAGGGCCTACGAGCAGTACTTC
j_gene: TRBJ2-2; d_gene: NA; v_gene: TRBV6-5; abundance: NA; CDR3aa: CASHNRGGTGELFF; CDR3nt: TGTGCCAGTCACAACAGGGGAGGGACCGGGGAGCTGTTTTTT
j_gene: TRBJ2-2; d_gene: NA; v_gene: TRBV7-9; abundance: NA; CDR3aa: CASSLTVTGELFF; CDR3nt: TGTGCCAGCAGCTTAACAGTCACCGGGGAGCTGTTTTTT
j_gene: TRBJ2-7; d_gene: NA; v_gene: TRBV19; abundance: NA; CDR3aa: CASSIGSEQYF; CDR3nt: TGTGCCAGTAGTATCGGGAGTGAGCAGTACTTC
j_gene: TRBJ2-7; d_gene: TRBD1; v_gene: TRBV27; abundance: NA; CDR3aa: CASSSRDSPYEQYF; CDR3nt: TGTGCCAGTTCCTCCCGGGACAGCCCTTACGAGCAGTACTTC
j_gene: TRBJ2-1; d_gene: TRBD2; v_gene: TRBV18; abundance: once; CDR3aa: CASSPLPSGTYNEQFF; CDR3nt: TGTGCCAGCTCACCACTCCCTAGCGGCACCTACAATGAGCAGTTCTTC
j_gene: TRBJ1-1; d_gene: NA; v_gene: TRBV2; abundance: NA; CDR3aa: CASTGRGAVTEAFF; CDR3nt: TGTGCCAGCACCGGTAGGGGGGCGGTCACTGAAGCTTTCTTT
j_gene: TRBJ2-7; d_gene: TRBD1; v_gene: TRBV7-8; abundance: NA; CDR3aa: CASSPQGVHYEQYF; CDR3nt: TGTGCCAGCAGTCCACAGGGGGTTCACTACGAGCAGTACTTC
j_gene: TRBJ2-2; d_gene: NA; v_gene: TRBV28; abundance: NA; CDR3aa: CASKGLGNTGELFF; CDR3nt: TGTGCCAGCAAGGGGCTGGGAAACACCGGGGAGCTGTTTTTT
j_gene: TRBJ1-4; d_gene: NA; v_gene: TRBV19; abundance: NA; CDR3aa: CASSRAGTWYNEKLFF; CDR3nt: TGTGCCAGTAGTAGAGCCGGGACGTGGTATAATGAAAAACTGTTTTTT
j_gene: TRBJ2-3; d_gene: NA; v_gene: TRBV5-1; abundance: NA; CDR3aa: CASSLQTGTSTDTQYF; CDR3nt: TGCGCCAGCAGCCTTCAGACAGGGACTAGCACAGATACGCAGTATTTT
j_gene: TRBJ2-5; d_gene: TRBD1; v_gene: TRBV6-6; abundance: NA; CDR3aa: CASSYSARGSQETQYF; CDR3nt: TGTGCCAGCAGTTACTCCGCCAGGGGGTCCCAAGAGACCCAGTACTTC
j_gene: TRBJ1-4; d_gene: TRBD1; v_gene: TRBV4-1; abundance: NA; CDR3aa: CASSQGVKTGREKLFF; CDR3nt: TGCGCCAGCAGCCAAGGGGTTAAGACAGGGCGGGAAAAACTGTTTTTT
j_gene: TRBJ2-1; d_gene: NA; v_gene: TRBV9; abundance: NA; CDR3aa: CASSVVGGGNEQFF; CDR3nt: TGTGCCAGCAGCGTAGTTGGAGGGGGCAATGAGCAGTTCTTC
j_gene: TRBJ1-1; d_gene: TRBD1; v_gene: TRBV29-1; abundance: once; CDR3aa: CSVRDRVANTEAFF; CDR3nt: TGCAGCGTACGGGACAGGGTGGCGAACACTGAAGCTTTCTTT
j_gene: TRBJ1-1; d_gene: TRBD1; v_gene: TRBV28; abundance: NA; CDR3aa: CASSWDRGRGFF; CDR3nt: TGTGCCAGCAGTTGGGACAGGGGGCGAGGTTTCTTT
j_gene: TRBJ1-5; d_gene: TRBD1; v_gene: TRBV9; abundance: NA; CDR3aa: CASSAGQGNQPQHF; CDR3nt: TGTGCCAGCAGCGCAGGACAGGGTAATCAGCCCCAGCATTTT
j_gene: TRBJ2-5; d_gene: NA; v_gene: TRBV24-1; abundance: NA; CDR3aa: CATSDPRRDARGRGTQYF; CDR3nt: TGTGCCACCAGTGACCCAAGACGGGACGCAAGGGGACGGGGGACCCAGTACTTC
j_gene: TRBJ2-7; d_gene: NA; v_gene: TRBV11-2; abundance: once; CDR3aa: CASSPLGGPKSSYEQYF; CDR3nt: TGTGCCAGCAGCCCGCTAGGGGGGCCTAAAAGCTCCTACGAGCAGTACTTC
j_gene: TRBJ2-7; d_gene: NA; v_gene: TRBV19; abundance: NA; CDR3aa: CASSITANYEQYF; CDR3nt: TGTGCCAGTAGTATCACAGCGAACTACGAGCAGTACTTC
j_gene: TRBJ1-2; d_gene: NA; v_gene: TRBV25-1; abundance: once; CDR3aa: CASSEQGGLDGYTF; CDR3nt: TGTGCCAGCAGTGAACAAGGGGGGTTGGATGGCTACACCTTC
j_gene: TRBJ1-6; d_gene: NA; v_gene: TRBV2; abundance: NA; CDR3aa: CASKAASSYNSPLHF; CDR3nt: TGTGCCAGCAAGGCGGCAAGCTCCTATAATTCACCCCTCCACTTT
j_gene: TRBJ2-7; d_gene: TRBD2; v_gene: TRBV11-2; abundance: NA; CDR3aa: CASSLVSGGSVYEQYF; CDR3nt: TGTGCCAGCAGCTTAGTTAGTGGCGGGAGTGTTTACGAGCAGTACTTC